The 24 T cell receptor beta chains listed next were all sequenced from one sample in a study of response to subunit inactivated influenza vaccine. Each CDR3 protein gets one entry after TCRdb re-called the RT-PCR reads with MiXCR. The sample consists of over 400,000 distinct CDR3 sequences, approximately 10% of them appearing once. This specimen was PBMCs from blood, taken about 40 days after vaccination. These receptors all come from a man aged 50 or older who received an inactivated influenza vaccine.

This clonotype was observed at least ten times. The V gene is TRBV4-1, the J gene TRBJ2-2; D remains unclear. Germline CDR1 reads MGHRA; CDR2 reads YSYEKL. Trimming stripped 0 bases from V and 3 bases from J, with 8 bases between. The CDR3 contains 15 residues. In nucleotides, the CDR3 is TGCGCCAGCAGCCAAGATCTAGGTGACACCGGGGAGCTGTTTTTT. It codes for CASSQDLGDTGELFF.

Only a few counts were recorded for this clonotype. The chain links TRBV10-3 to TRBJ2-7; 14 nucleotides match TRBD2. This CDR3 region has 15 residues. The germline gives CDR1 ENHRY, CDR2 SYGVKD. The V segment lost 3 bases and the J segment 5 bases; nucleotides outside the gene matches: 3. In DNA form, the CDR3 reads TGTGCCATCAGTGAACGGGGACTAGCGGGAGACGAGCAGTACTTC. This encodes CAISERGLAGDEQYF.

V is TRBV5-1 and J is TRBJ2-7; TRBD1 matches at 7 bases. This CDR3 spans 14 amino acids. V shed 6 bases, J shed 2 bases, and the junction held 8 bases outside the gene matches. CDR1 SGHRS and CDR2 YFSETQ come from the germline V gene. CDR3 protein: CASTSGQGAYEQYF. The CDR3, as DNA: TGCGCCAGCACCTCCGGGCAGGGGGCCTACGAGCAGTACTTC.

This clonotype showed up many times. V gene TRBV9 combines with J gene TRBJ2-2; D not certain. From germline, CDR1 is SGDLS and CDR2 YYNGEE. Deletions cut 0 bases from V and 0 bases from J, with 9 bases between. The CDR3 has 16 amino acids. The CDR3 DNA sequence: TGTGCCAGCAGCGTAGCGCCGGACGCGAACACCGGGGAGCTGTTTTTT. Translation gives CASSVAPDANTGELFF. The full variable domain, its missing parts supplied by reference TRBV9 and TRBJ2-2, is DSGVTQTPKHLITATGQRVTLRCSPRSGDLSVYWYQQSLDQGLQFLIQYYNGEERAKGNILERFSAQQFPDLHSELNLSSLELGDSALYFCASSVAPDANTGELFFGEGSRLTVL.

CDR3 in amino acids: CASSQEQGLDGYTF. The CDR3 coding sequence is TGCGCCAGCAGCCAGGAACAGGGACTGGATGGCTACACCTTC. This rearrangement joins TRBV4-1 to TRBJ1-2; D might be TRBD1 (6 bases). Germline V lookup: CDR1 MGHRA, CDR2 YSYEKL. Between the trimmed V and J ends, which lost 3 bases and 6 bases, there was a span of 14 bases. There are 14 residues in the CDR3.

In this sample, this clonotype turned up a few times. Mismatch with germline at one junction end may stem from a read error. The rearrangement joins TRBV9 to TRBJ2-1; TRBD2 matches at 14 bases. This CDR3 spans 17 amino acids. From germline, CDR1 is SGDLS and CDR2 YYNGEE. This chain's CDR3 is CASSLRTSGRPYDEQFF. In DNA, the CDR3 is TGTGCCAGCAGCCTCCGGACTAGCGGGAGGCCCTACGATGAGCAGTTCTTC.

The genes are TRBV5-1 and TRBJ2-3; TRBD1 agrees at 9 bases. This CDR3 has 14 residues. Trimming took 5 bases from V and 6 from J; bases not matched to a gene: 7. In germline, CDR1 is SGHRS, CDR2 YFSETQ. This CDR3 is CASRGWTGEDTQYF. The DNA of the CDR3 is TGCGCCAGCAGGGGATGGACAGGGGAGGATACGCAGTATTTT.

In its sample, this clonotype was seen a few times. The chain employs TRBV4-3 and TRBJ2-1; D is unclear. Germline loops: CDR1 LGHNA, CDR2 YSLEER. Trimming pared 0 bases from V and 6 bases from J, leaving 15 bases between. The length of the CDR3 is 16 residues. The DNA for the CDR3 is TGCGCCAGCAGCCAAGAAGTGTCAGCGTTCATCAATGAGCAGTTCTTC. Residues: CASSQEVSAFINEQFF.

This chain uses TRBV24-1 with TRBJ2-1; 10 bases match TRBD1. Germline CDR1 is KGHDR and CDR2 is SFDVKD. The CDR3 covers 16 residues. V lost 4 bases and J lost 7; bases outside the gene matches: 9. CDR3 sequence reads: CATSDRGQGGRNEQFF. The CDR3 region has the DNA TGTGCCACCAGTGACCGCGGACAGGGGGGTCGTAATGAGCAGTTCTTC.

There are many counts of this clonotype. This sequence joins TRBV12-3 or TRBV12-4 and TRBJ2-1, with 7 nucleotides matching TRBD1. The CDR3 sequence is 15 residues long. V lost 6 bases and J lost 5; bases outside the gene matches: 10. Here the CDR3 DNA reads TGTGCCAGCAGCCGTGGGGCAGGGGGAAACAATGAGCAGTTCTTC. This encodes CASSRGAGGNNEQFF.

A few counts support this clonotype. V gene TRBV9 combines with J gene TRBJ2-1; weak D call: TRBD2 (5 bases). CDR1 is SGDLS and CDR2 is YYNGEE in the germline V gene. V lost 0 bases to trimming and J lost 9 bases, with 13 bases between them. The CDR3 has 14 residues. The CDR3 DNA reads TGTGCCAGCAGCGTAGTGGCTCGACGGGGTGAGCAGTTCTTC. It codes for CASSVVARRGEQFF.

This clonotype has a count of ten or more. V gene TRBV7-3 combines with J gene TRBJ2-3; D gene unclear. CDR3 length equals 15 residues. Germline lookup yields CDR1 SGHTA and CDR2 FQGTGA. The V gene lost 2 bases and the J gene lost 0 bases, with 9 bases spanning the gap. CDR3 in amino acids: CASSLDGWSTDTQYF. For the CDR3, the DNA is TGTGCCAGCAGCTTAGACGGATGGAGCACAGATACGCAGTATTTT. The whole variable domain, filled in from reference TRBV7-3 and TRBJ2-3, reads GAGVSQTPSNKVTEKGKYVELRCDPISGHTALYWYRQSLGQGPEFLIYFQGTGAADDSGLPNDRFFAVRPEGSVSTLKIQRTERGDSAVYLCASSLDGWSTDTQYFGPGTRLTVL.

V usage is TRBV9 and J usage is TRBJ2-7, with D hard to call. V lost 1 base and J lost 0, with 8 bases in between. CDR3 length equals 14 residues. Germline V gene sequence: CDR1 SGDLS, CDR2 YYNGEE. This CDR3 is CASSVSFTSYEQYF. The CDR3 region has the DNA TGTGCCAGCAGCGTAAGTTTTACCTCCTACGAGCAGTACTTC.

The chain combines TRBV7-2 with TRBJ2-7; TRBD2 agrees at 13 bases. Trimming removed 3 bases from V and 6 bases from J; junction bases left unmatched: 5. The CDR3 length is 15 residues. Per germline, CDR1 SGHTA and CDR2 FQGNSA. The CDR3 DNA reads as TGTGCCAGCAGCTTCCGACTAGCGGGAGGAGGCGAGCAGTACTTC. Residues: CASSFRLAGGGEQYF.

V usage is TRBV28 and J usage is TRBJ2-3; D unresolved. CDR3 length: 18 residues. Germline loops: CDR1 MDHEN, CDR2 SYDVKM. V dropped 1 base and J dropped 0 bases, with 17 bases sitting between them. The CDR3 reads CASSLLLPGFTSTDTQYF. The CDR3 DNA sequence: TGTGCCAGCAGTTTATTGCTACCGGGTTTCACTAGCACAGATACGCAGTATTTT.

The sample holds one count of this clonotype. CDR3 amino acids: CASSSQGGTDTQYF. DNA of the CDR3: TGCGCCAGCAGCTCACAAGGAGGCACAGATACGCAGTATTTT. The rearrangement joins TRBV5-1 to TRBJ2-3; the D is unclear. V lost 3 bases to trimming and J lost 1 base, with 9 bases between them. This CDR3 has 14 amino acids. Germline values: CDR1 SGHRS, CDR2 YFSETQ.

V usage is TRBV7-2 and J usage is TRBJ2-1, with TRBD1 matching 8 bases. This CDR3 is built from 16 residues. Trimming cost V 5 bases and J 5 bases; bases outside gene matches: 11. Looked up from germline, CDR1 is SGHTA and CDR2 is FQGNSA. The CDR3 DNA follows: TGTGCCAGCAGCGAGCTCAGGGGGCGCTGGGACAATGAGCAGTTCTTC. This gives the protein CASSELRGRWDNEQFF.

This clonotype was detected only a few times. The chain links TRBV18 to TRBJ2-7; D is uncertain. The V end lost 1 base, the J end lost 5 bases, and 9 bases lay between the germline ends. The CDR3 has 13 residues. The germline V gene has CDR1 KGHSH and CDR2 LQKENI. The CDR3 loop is CASSPQGSNEQYF. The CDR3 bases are TGTGCCAGCTCACCACAGGGTTCGAACGAGCAGTACTTC.

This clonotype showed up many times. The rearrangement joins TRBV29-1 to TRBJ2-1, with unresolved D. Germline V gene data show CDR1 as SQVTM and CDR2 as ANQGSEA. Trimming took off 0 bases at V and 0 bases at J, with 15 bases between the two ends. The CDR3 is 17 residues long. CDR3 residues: CSVEDWRSPSSYNEQFF. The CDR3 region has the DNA TGCAGCGTTGAAGATTGGCGGTCCCCGAGCTCCTACAATGAGCAGTTCTTC.

CDR3 sequence (DNA): TGTGCCACGGGTCGGGGACCCCAAGAGACCCAGTACTTC. It specifies CATGRGPQETQYF. The V and J genes are TRBV10-3 and TRBJ2-5, with D perhaps assigned TRBD1 or TRBD2 (5 bases each). Per the germline V gene, CDR1 is ENHRY and CDR2 is SYGVKD. The V and J ends lost 10 bases and 1 base respectively, with 13 bases between them. The CDR3 runs to 13 residues.

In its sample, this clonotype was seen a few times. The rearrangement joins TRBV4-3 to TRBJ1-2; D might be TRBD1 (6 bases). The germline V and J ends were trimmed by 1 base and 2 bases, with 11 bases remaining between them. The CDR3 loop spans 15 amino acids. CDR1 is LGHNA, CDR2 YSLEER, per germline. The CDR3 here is CASSQVQGANYGYTF. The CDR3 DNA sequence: TGCGCCAGCAGCCAAGTACAGGGCGCCAACTATGGCTACACCTTC.

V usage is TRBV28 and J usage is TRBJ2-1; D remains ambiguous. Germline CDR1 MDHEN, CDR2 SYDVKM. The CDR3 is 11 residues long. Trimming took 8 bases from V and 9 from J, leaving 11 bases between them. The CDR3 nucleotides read TGTGCCAGCGGTGTGAGACTTGAGCAGTTCTTC. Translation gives CASGVRLEQFF.

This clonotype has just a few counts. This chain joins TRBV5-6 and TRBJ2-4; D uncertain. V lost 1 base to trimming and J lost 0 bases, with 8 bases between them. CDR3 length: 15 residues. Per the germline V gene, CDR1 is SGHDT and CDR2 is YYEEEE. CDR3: CASSLTELAKNIQYF. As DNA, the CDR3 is TGTGCCAGCAGCTTGACAGAACTAGCCAAAAACATTCAGTACTTC.

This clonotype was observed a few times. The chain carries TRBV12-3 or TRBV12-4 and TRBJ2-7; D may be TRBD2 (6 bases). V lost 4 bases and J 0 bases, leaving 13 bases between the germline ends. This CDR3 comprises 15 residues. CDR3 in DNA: TGTGCCAGCAGTTCTAGGACTATTAGCTCCTACGAGCAGTACTTC. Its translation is CASSSRTISSYEQYF.